The 25 T cell receptor beta chains listed next were all sequenced from one sample in a study of blood T cell repertoires in COVID-19. TCRdb's copy holds only in-frame clones and misses some; the assay was immunoSEQ multiplex PCR. Counted here are about 200,000 clones, roughly 82% occurring once; the ten biggest clones make up around 13%. Sequencing was carried out using peripheral blood. The receptors originated from a human donor in a cohort sampled during active COVID-19.

This chain uses TRBV6-5 with TRBJ2-1, with D possibly being TRBD1 (5 bases). Trimming left V 3 bases short and J 5 bases short, with 14 bases between. The germline gives CDR1 MNHEY, CDR2 SVGAGI. This CDR3 has 15 residues. Here the CDR3 reads CASSYRQGVHNEQFF. The DNA of the CDR3 is TGTGCCAGCAGTTATCGGCAGGGCGTTCACAATGAGCAGTTCTTC.

The chain employs TRBV28 and TRBJ2-1; 9 bases match TRBD2. Germline CDR1 reads MDHEN; CDR2 reads SYDVKM. The V segment lost 7 bases and the J segment 3 bases; nucleotides outside the gene matches: 4. This CDR3 is 14 amino acids long. CDR3 in DNA: TGTGCCAGCATCCTTAGCGGGAGCTACAATGAGCAGTTCTTC. Translation: CASILSGSYNEQFF.

V is TRBV6-5 and J is TRBJ2-2; D perhaps matches TRBD2 (6 bases). Germline lookup yields CDR1 MNHEY and CDR2 SVGAGI. Trimming removed 0 bases at V and 7 bases at J, with 12 bases between. There are 15 residues in the CDR3. CDR3 sequence reads: CASSYSWTNLGELFF. The CDR3 region has the DNA TGTGCCAGCAGTTACTCGTGGACTAACCTCGGGGAGCTGTTTTTT.

The chain carries TRBV6-6 and TRBJ2-3; a weak D match, TRBD2 (6 bases). The germline gives CDR1 MNHNY, CDR2 SVGAGI (reference sequence). The V end lost 5 bases, the J end lost 6 bases, and 9 bases lay between the germline ends. CDR3 length: 12 amino acids. In DNA, the CDR3 is TGTGCCAGCAGTGGGACTTCCGATACGCAGTATTTT. Translated: CASSGTSDTQYF.

The chain couples TRBV4-1 to TRBJ2-6, with TRBD1 as a possible D gene (5 bases). Germline V CDR1 and CDR2: MGHRA, YSYEKL. This CDR3 has 16 amino acids. Deletions cut 1 base from V and 4 bases from J, with 11 bases between. The CDR3 sequence is CASSQGQLSGANVLTF. The CDR3, as DNA: TGCGCCAGCAGCCAAGGACAGCTATCCGGGGCCAACGTCCTGACTTTC.

This clone was found many times. This chain links TRBV7-9 with TRBJ2-4; TRBD1 might be the D (6 bases). Trimming removed 3 bases from V and 3 bases from J, with 12 bases in between. Germline CDR1 reads SEHNR; CDR2 reads FQNEAQ (reference sequence). The CDR3 spans 15 residues. DNA of the CDR3: TGTGCCAGCAGCTTGTCAGGGGCAGGCAAAAACATTCAGTACTTC. Residues: CASSLSGAGKNIQYF.

This chain joins TRBV3-1 (or the pseudogene TRBV3-2) and TRBJ2-5; TRBD2 agrees at 9 bases. The CDR3 runs 16 residues. With 0 bases clipped from V and 3 bases from J, the junction kept 5 bases outside the gene matches. Germline CDR1 LGHDT, CDR2 YNNKEL (reference sequence). The CDR3 protein is CASSQDLASGKETQYF. Here the CDR3 DNA reads TGTGCCAGCAGCCAAGATCTGGCTAGCGGGAAAGAGACCCAGTACTTC.

The CDR3 coding sequence is TGCGCCAGCAGCTCCTTAGCGGCCCAGGGAGCCCAGTACTTC. Protein sequence: CASSSLAAQGAQYF. The V call is TRBV5-1, the J call TRBJ2-5, with D tentatively TRBD2 (6 bases). The CDR3 runs 14 residues. Germline values: CDR1 SGHRS, CDR2 YFSETQ. V was trimmed by 3 bases and J by 9 bases, leaving 18 bases between them. Variable domain in full (rest from reference TRBV5-1 and TRBJ2-5): KAGVTQTPRYLIKTRGQQVTLSCSPISGHRSVSWYQQTPGQGLQFLFEYFSETQRNKGNFPGRFSGRQFSNSRSEMNVSTLELGDSALYLCASSSLAAQGAQYFGPGTRLLVL.

This clone was seen just once. The chain joins TRBV15 to TRBJ2-7; D perhaps matches TRBD1 (6 bases). The CDR3 length is 15 residues. The germline V gene has CDR1 LNHNV and CDR2 YYDKDF (reference sequence). Trimming took 1 base from V and 1 from J, leaving 11 bases between them. The CDR3 sequence is CATSRATGISYEQYF. CDR3 nucleotides: TGTGCCACCAGCAGAGCCACAGGGATATCCTACGAGCAGTACTTC.

The gene calls are TRBV21-1 and TRBJ1-2. TRBV21-1 counts as a pseudogene. This CDR3 comprises 12 residues. The DNA for the CDR3 is TGTGCCAGCGGGGGAGGCCTTAGGGGCTACACCTTC. Translated: CASGGGLRGYTF.

This clone was seen only a few times. This chain connects TRBV28 to TRBJ2-7; 16 positions agree with TRBD2. The ends lost 4 bases at V and 4 bases at J; junction bases unmatched: 13. The V gene's germline CDR1 is MDHEN and CDR2 SYDVKM. The CDR3 has 19 residues. This CDR3 is CASSSPGLAGGPGLYEQYF. CDR3 nucleotides: TGTGCCAGCAGTTCACCGGGACTAGCGGGAGGGCCTGGTTTGTACGAGCAGTACTTC.

The chain links TRBV19 to TRBJ1-1; TRBD1 matches 7 bases. CDR3 length: 16 amino acids. From germline, CDR1 is LNHDA and CDR2 SQIVND (reference sequence). With V trimmed by 2 bases and J by 2 bases, 8 bases remained unmatched. The CDR3: CASSINHRGSNTEAFF. Written as DNA, the CDR3 is TGTGCCAGTAGTATAAATCACAGGGGAAGTAACACTGAAGCTTTCTTT. The full variable domain, with the rest looked up from reference TRBV19 and TRBJ1-1, is DGGITQSPKYLFRKEGQNVTLSCEQNLNHDAMYWYRQDPGQGLRLIYYSQIVNDFQKGDIAEGYSVSREKKESFPLTVTSAQKNPTAFYLCASSINHRGSNTEAFFGQGTRLTVV.

The chain carries TRBV30 and TRBJ1-6; D remains ambiguous. Germline V gene data show CDR1 as GTSNPN and CDR2 as SVGIG (reference sequence). V gave up 2 bases and J gave up 0 bases, with 5 bases separating them. The CDR3 has 14 residues. CDR3 sequence (DNA): TGTGCCTGGAGTCCGAGCTCCTATAATTCACCCCTCCACTTT. This codes for CAWSPSSYNSPLHF. Full variable domain (outside the CDR3, taken from reference TRBV30 and TRBJ1-6): SQTIHQWPATLVQPVGSPLSLECTVEGTSNPNLYWYRQAAGRGLQLLFYSVGIGQISSEVPQNLSASRPQDRQFILSSKKLLLSDSGFYLCAWSPSSYNSPLHFGNGTRLTVT.

This rearrangement joins TRBV7-6 to TRBJ2-2, with D unclear. The CDR3 runs to 14 residues. The V end was cut by 2 bases, the J end by 3 bases, with 7 bases between. Germline CDR1 and CDR2: SGHVS and FNYEAQ. CDR3 region: CASSLWPDTGELFF. In DNA form, the CDR3 reads TGTGCCAGCAGCTTATGGCCAGACACCGGGGAGCTGTTTTTT.

This clone was detected a few times. This chain links TRBV5-4 with TRBJ1-5; 8 positions agree with TRBD1. V was clipped by 4 bases and J by 5 bases; unmatched bases: 5. Germline CDR1 reads SGHNT; CDR2 reads YYREEE (reference sequence). The CDR3 length is 14 residues. CDR3 in DNA: TGTGCCAGCAGCCAGGACAGGGCGGATCAGCCCCAGCATTTT. Protein product: CASSQDRADQPQHF. The full variable domain, with the rest looked up from reference TRBV5-4 and TRBJ1-5, is ETGVTQSPTHLIKTRGQQVTLRCSSQSGHNTVSWYQQALGQGPQFIFQYYREEENGRGNFPPRFSGLQFPNYSSELNVNALELDDSALYLCASSQDRADQPQHFGDGTRLSIL.

The chain employs TRBV7-2 and TRBJ2-5; D is unclear. The germline V gene encodes CDR1 SGHTA and CDR2 FQGNSA. The CDR3 consists of 14 residues. V dropped 5 bases and J dropped 4 bases, with 14 bases sitting between them. The CDR3 DNA follows: TGTGCCAGCAGCCAACAGATGTCTGGAGAGACCCAGTACTTC. This gives the protein CASSQQMSGETQYF.

V and J are TRBV5-1 and TRBJ2-1; 13 bases fit TRBD2. This CDR3 is 19 amino acids long. Germline assignment: CDR1 SGHRS and CDR2 YFSETQ. Losses at the gene ends were 4 bases for V and 0 bases for J; bases not matched to a gene: 10. The CDR3 region is CASSATGTSGIGSYNEQFF. The CDR3 DNA is TGCGCCAGCAGCGCAACCGGGACTAGCGGGATTGGCTCCTACAATGAGCAGTTCTTC.

The V gene is TRBV18, the J gene TRBJ2-3, with no clear D. CDR3 length: 12 residues. The ends were cut back, 6 bases at V and 1 base at J, with 5 bases in the middle. Germline V gives CDR1 KGHSH, CDR2 LQKENI. The CDR3: CASSQGTDTQYF. DNA for the CDR3: TGTGCCAGCTCCCAGGGCACAGATACGCAGTATTTT.

The chain uses TRBV11-1 and TRBJ2-2; 10 bases map to TRBD1. There are 16 residues in the CDR3. The trim removed 2 bases at V and 1 base at J, leaving 1 base unmatched. CDR1 and CDR2 from the germline V gene are SGHAT and FQDESV (reference sequence). For the CDR3, the DNA is TGTGCCAGCAGCTTATGGGACAGGGGGAACACCGGGGAGCTGTTTTTT. It codes for CASSLWDRGNTGELFF.

The rearrangement joins TRBV27 to TRBJ2-7, with 7 bases identical to TRBD2. This CDR3 is 13 amino acids long. The J segment lost 3 bases and the V segment lost 9 bases, leaving 8 bases of the junction unmatched. CDR1 is MNHEY and CDR2 is SMNVEV in the germline V gene (reference sequence). This chain's CDR3 is CASSSGVRYEQYF. The CDR3 coding sequence is TGTGCCAGTTCAAGCGGGGTCCGCTACGAGCAGTACTTC.

This chain uses TRBV19 with TRBJ1-2; 9 nucleotides match TRBD1. The CDR3 covers 14 residues. V lost 6 bases, J lost 0 bases, and 2 bases stayed unmatched. Germline loops: CDR1 LNHDA, CDR2 SQIVND (reference sequence). The CDR3 sequence: CASRDRGPNYGYTF. In DNA form, the CDR3 reads TGTGCCAGTAGGGACAGGGGTCCTAACTATGGCTACACCTTC.

The rearrangement uses TRBV18 and TRBJ1-6; TRBD1 agrees at 8 bases. CDR3 length: 15 residues. The germline V gene encodes CDR1 KGHSH and CDR2 LQKENI. The V gene end was trimmed by 5 bases and the J gene end by 7 bases; junction bases not matched to a gene: 7. DNA for the CDR3: TGTGCCAGCTCATACCAGGGGGCGATGAATTCACCCCTCCACTTT. This sequence encodes CASSYQGAMNSPLHF.

The V and J genes are TRBV4-1 and TRBJ2-1; 9 nucleotides match TRBD2. The germline CDR1 and CDR2 sequences are MGHRA and YSYEKL. This CDR3 has 14 residues. V shed 2 bases, J shed 8 bases, and the junction held 4 bases outside the gene matches. This CDR3 is CASSQLAGVDEQFF. The CDR3 DNA reads as TGCGCCAGCAGCCAATTAGCGGGAGTAGATGAGCAGTTCTTC.

This chain joins TRBV5-1 and TRBJ2-2; 8 bases map to TRBD2. CDR1 and CDR2 from the germline V gene are SGHRS and YFSETQ. V gave up 0 bases and J gave up 6 bases; unmatched junction bases: 4. The CDR3 spans 15 residues. The CDR3 DNA sequence: TGCGCCAGCAGCTTGGCTACGGGAGGGCCCGGGGAGCTGTTTTTT. Translation: CASSLATGGPGELFF.

The chain employs TRBV4-1 and TRBJ2-5; the D gene is possibly TRBD2 (5 bases). This CDR3 is built from 13 residues. Germline lookup yields CDR1 MGHRA and CDR2 YSYEKL. The V gene lost 1 base and the J gene lost 5 bases, with 8 bases spanning the gap. The CDR3 reads CASSQALAETQYF. The CDR3 region has the DNA TGCGCCAGCAGCCAAGCATTAGCGGAGACCCAGTACTTC.